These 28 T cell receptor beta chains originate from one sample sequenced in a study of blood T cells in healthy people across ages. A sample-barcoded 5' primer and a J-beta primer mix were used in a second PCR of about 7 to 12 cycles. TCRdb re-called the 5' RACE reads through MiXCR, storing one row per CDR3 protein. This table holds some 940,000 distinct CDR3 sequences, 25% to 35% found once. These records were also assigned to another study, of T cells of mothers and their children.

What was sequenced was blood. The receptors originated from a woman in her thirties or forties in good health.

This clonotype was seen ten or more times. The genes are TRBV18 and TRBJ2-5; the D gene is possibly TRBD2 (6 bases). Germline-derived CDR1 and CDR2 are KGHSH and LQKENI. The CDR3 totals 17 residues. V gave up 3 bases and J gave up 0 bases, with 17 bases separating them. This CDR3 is CASSPPREGKYQETQYF. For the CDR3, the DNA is TGTGCCAGCTCACCCCCGCGGGAAGGAAAGTACCAAGAGACCCAGTACTTC.

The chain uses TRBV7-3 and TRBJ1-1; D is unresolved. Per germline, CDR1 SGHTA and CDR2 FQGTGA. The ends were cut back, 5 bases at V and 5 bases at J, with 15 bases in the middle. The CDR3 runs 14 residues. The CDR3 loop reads CASSLDPGMTEAFF. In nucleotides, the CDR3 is TGTGCCAGCAGCCTGGACCCGGGAATGACTGAAGCTTTCTTT.

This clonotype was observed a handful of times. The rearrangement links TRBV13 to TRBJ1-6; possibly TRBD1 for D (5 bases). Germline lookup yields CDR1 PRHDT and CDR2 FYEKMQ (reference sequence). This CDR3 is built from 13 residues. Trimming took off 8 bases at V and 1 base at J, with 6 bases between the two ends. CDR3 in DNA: TGTGCCAGCCAGGGTTCCTATAATTCACCCCTCCACTTT. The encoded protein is CASQGSYNSPLHF.

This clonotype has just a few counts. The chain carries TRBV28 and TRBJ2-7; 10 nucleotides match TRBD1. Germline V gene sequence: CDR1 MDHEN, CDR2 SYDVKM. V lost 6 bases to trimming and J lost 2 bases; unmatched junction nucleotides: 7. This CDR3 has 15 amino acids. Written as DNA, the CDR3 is TGTGCCAGCAGGACAGGACAGGGGGTAACCTACGAGCAGTACTTC. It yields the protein CASRTGQGVTYEQYF.

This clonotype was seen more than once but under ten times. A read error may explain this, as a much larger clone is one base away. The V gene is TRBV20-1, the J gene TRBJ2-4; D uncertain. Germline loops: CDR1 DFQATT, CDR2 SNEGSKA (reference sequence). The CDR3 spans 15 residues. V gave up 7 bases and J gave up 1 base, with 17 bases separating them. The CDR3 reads CSVAPGGAAKNIQYF. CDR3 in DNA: TGCAGTGTGGCACCGGGTGGTGCGGCCAAAAACATTCAGTACTTC.

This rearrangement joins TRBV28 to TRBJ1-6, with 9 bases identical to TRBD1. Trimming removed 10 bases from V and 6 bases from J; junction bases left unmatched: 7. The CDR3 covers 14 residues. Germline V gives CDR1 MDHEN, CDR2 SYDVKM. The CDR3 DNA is TGTGCCACTACAGGGGGCTTGGTTAATTCACCCCTCCACTTT. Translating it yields CATTGGLVNSPLHF.

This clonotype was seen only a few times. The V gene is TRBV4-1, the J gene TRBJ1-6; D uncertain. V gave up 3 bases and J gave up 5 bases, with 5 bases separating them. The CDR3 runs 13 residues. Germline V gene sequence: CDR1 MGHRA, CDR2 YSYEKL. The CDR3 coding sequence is TGCGCCAGCAGCCAGGACCATAATTCACCCCTCCACTTT. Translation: CASSQDHNSPLHF.

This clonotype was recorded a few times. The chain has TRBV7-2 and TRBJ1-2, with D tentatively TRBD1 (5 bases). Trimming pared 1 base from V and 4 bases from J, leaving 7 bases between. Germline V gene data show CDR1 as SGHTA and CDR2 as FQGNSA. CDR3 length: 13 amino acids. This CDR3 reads CASSLDDSYGYTF. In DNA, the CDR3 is TGTGCCAGCAGCTTAGATGACAGCTATGGCTACACCTTC.

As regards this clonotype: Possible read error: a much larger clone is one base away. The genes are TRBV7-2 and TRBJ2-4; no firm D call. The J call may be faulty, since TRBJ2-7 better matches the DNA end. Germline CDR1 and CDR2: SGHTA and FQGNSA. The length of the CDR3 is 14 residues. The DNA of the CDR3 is TGTGCCAGCAGCTTAGAGGTCAGAGGATACGAGCAGTACTTC. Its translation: CASSLEVRGYEQYF.

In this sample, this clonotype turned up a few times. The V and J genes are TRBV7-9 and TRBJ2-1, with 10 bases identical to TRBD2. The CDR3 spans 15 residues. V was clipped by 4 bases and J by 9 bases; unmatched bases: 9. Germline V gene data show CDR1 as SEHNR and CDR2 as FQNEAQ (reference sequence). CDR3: CASSYPSGSYSEQFF. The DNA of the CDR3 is TGTGCCAGCAGCTACCCTAGCGGGAGTTATAGTGAGCAGTTCTTC.

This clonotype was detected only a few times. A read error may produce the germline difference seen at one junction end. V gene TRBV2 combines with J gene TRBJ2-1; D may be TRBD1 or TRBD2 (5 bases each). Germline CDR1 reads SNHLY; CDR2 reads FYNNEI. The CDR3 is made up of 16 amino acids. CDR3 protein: CANSPDGASSYNEQFF. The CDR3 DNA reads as TGTGCCAACAGTCCGGACGGGGCGAGCTCCTACAATGAGCAGTTCTTC.

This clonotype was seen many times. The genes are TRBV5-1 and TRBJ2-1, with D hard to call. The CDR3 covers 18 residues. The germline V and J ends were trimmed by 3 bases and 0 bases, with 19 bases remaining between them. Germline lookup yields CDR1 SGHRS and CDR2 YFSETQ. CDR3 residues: CASSSWVSSESSYNEQFF. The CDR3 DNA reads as TGCGCCAGCAGCTCCTGGGTCAGCTCAGAGAGCTCCTACAATGAGCAGTTCTTC.

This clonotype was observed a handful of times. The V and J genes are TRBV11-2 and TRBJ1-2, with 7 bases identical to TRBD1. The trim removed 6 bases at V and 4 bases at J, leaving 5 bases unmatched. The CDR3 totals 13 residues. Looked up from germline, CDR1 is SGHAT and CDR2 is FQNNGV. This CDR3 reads CASREGTVYGYTF. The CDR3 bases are TGTGCCAGCAGGGAAGGGACAGTCTATGGCTACACCTTC.

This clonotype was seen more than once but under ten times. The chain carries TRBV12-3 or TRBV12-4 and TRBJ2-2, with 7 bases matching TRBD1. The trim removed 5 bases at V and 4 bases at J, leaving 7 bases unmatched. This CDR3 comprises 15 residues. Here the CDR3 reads CASSPWDRSTGELFF. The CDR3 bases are TGTGCCAGCAGTCCATGGGACAGATCCACCGGGGAGCTGTTTTTT.

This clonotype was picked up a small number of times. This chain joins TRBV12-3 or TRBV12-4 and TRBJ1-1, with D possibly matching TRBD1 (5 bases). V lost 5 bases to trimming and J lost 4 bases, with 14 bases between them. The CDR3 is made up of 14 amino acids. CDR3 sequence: CASSPNGGGTEAFF. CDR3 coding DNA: TGTGCCAGCAGTCCCAATGGGGGGGGCACTGAAGCTTTCTTT.

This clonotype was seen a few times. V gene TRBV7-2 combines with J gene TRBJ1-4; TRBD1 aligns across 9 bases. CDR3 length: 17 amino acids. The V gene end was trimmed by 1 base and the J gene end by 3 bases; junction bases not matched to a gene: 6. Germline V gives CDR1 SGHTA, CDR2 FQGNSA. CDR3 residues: CASSLGGGQGANEKLFF. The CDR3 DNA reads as TGTGCCAGCAGCTTAGGGGGGGGACAGGGCGCTAATGAAAAACTGTTTTTT.

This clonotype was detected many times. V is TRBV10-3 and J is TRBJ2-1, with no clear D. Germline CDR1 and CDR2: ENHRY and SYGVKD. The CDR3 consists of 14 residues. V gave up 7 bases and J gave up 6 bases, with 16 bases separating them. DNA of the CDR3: TGTGCCATCATGGAGTTTGTTGGGTCCAATGAGCAGTTCTTC. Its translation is CAIMEFVGSNEQFF.

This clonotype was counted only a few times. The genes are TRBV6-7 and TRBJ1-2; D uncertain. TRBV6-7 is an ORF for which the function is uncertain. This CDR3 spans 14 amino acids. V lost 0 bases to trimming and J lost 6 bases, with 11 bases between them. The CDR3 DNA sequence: TGTGCCAGCAGTTACTCGAAACCGCTGCATGGCTACACCTTC. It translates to CASSYSKPLHGYTF.

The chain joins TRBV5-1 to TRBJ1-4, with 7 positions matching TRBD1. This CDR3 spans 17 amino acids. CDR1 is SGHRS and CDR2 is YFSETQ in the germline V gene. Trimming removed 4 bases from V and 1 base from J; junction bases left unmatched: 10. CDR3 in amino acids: CASSRQQGIRTNEKLFF. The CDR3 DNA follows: TGCGCCAGCAGCCGCCAACAGGGGATCAGAACTAATGAAAAACTGTTTTTT.

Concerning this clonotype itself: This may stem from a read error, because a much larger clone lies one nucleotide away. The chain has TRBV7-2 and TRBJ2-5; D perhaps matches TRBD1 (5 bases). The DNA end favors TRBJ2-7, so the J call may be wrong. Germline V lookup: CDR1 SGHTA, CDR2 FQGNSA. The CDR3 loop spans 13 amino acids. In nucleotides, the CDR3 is TGTGCCAGCAGCAATCAGGGTGTCCACGAGCAGTACTTC. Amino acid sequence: CASSNQGVHEQYF.

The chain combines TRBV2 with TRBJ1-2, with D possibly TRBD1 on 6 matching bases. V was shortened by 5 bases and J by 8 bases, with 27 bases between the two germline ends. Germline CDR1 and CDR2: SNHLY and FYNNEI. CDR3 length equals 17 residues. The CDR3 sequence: CASSNPSPGTLSNGYTF. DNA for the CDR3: TGTGCCAGCAGTAACCCTTCTCCTGGGACACTCAGTAACGGCTACACCTTC.

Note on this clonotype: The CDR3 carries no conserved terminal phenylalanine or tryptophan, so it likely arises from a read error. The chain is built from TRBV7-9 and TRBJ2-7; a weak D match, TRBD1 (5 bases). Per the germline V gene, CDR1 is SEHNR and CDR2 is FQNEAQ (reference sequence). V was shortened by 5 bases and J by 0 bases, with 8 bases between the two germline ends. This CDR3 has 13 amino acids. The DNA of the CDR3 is TGTGCCAGCAGCCTGGACACCTCCTACGAGCAGTACTGC. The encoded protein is CASSLDTSYEQYC.

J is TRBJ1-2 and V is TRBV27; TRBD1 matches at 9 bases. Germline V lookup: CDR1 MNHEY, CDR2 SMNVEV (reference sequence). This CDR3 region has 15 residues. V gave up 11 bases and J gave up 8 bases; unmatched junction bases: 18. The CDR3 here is CAGCRTGQGEGGYTF. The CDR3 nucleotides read TGTGCCGGCTGTCGAACGGGACAGGGCGAAGGCGGCTACACCTTC.

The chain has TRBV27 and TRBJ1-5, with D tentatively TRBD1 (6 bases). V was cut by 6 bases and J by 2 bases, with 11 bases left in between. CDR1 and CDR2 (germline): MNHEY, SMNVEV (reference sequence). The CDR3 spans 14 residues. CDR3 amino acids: CASSEQGGNQPQHF. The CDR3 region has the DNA TGTGCCAGCAGCGAACAGGGTGGCAATCAGCCCCAGCATTTT.

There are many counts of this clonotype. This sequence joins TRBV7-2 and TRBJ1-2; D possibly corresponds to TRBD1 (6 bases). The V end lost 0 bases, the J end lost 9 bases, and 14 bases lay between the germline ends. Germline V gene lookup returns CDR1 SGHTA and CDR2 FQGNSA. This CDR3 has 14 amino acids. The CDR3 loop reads CASSLAQGPGSYTF. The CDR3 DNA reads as TGTGCCAGCAGCTTAGCGCAGGGGCCGGGAAGCTACACCTTC.

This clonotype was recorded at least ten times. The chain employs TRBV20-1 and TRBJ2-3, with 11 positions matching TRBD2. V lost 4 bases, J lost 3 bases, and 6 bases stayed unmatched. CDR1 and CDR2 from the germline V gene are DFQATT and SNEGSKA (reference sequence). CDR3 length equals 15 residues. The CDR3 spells CSATMTSGVTDTQYF. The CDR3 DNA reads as TGCAGTGCTACGATGACTAGCGGGGTTACAGATACGCAGTATTTT.

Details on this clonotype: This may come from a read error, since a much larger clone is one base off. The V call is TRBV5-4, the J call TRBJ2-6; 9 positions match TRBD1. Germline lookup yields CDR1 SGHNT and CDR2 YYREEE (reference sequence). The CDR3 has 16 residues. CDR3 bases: TGTGCCAGCAGCACCCGGACAGGGGTAGGGGCCGACGTCCTGACTTTC. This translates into CASSTRTGVGADVLTF.

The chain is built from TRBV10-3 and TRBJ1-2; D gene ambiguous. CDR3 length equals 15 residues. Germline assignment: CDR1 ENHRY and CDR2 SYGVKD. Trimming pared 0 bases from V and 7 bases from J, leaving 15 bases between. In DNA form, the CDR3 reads TGTGCCATCAGTGAGTCAAATTCAGGCTTGGCTGGCTACACCTTC. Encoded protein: CAISESNSGLAGYTF.